This T cell receptor (beta chain) was profiled in a study of T cell responses to AZD1222 COVID-19 vaccine. The CDR3 spans 15 residues. CDR1 MDHEN and CDR2 SYDVKM come from the germline V gene. V dropped 6 bases and J dropped 2 bases, with 14 bases sitting between them. Sequencing used immunoSEQ multiplex PCR; TCRdb keeps in-frame clones, though not all of them. Of about 110,000 clones listed, roughly 85% are singletons. Sequencing was performed on peripheral blood, taken on day 0 of AZD1222 vaccination. The source is an adult in good health. The V and J genes are TRBV28 and TRBJ1-5; D is perhaps TRBD1 (5 bases). The CDR3 protein is CASRDMGGGNQPQHF. The CDR3 coding sequence is TGTGCCAGCAGAGATATGGGGGGTGGCAATCAGCCCCAGCATTTT.